This T cell receptor beta chain was profiled in a study of cytotoxic CD8 clonotypes in ibrutinib-treated CLL. The wider study: The group held 11 relapsed/refractory and about 14 treatment-naive patients, with roughly 17 IGHV unmutated. Study-wide points: Age-matched healthy donor levels were exceeded by baseline clonality, which tracked circulating CD8+ T-cell counts. Public clonotypes were rare and shrank or held steady on treatment.

Repertoires were generated with immunoSEQ multiplex PCR, while TCRdb's copy carries only in-frame clones and drops some. The sample yields about 130,000 clones, about three quarters seen once. This clone was seen only a few times. The antigen remains undetermined. The CDR3 is made up of 15 amino acids. Germline-derived CDR1 and CDR2 are SGHTS and YDEGEE. V was pared by 1 base and J by 10 bases, with 15 bases between. Sample: PBMCs, taken after 24 months of ibrutinib treatment. V and J are TRBV5-8 and TRBJ1-6; possible D gene TRBD1, 5 bases. This receptor was taken from a human donor with chronic lymphocytic leukemia. The CDR3 loop is CASSLWGIVGSPLHF. Here the CDR3 DNA reads TGTGCCAGCAGCTTGTGGGGGATCGTGGGGTCACCCCTCCACTTT.